This TCR beta chain was sequenced for a study of OX40 agonist ivuxolimab in advanced cancers. Across the whole study: Patients were given ivuxolimab, an antibody that agonizes OX40 (CD134). The diagnoses of dose-escalation patients were hepatocellular carcinoma, melanoma, renal cell or head and neck cancer. Dosing consisted of intravenous ivuxolimab at 0.01 to 10 mg/kg every 2 weeks. General study results and limits: Expanded clones were, on average, more numerous among CD8+ T cells than CD4+.

Germline CDR1 is SQVTM and CDR2 is ANQGSEA. V was cut by 5 bases and J by 2 bases, with 16 bases left in between. The CDR3 has 15 amino acids. Sequencing was performed with immunoSEQ multiplex PCR; in TCRdb, only in-frame clones are kept and a portion is missing. The sample has under 85,000 clones; approximately 93% are singletons. Comment on this clone: Its antigen remains unknown.

Sequenced material: CD4+ or CD8+ T cells sorted from blood, taken in a trial of the OX40 agonist ivuxolimab. The chain couples TRBV29-1 to TRBJ2-1; D may be TRBD1 (6 bases). The sequence was collected from an adult with an advanced solid tumor such as melanoma, head and neck, liver or kidney cancer. The CDR3 region is CSVIIGGVAYNEQFF. CDR3 nucleotides: TGCAGCGTTATAATAGGGGGAGTTGCCTACAATGAGCAGTTCTTC.